Listed here are 7 T cell receptor beta chains from one sample, sequenced in a study of identical twins. TCRdb itself ran the 5' RACE reads through MiXCR, one entry per CDR3 protein. The sample yields roughly 770,000 distinct CDR3 sequences, about 18% seen once. This sample also appeared in a second study, on T cells expressing NK-cell markers.

The sequenced material came from PBMCs. These receptors were taken from a woman younger than 35 in good health.

The genes are TRBV12-3 or TRBV12-4 and TRBJ1-1; 7 bases match TRBD1. The ends lost 6 bases at V and 0 bases at J; junction bases unmatched: 10. The CDR3 has 16 amino acids. CDR3 in DNA: TGTGCCAGCAGCAGCCGGACAGGACCCATGAACACTGAAGCTTTCTTT. The encoded protein is CASSSRTGPMNTEAFF.

This clonotype occurred a few times. The chain has TRBV29-1 and TRBJ2-7, with D possibly matching TRBD1 (6 bases). The CDR3 totals 14 residues. V lost 7 bases to trimming and J lost 2 bases, with 18 bases between them. The germline gives CDR1 SQVTM, CDR2 ANQGSEA. The CDR3 loop is CSALGHTGTYEQYF. CDR3 DNA: TGCAGCGCCCTGGGGCATACAGGGACCTACGAGCAGTACTTC.

The chain recombines TRBV12-3 or TRBV12-4 with TRBJ2-2; maybe TRBD2 (6 bases). Trimming removed 8 bases from V and 6 bases from J, with 13 bases in between. CDR3 length: 13 residues. The DNA of the CDR3 is TGTGCCAGCTCGGGGGTAGTAGCCGGGGAGCTGTTTTTT. Its protein product is CASSGVVAGELFF.

The CDR3 loop is CASSETGRGGEKLFF. The CDR3 DNA is TGTGCCAGCAGCGAGACAGGGAGGGGAGGTGAAAAACTGTTTTTT. The rearrangement links TRBV6-1 to TRBJ1-4; 7 nucleotides match TRBD1. The CDR3 is 15 amino acids. CDR1 is MNHNS and CDR2 is SASEGT in the germline V gene. Germline trimming cut 6 bases from V and 7 bases from J; bases unmatched to any gene: 11.

The chain couples TRBV2 to TRBJ1-1; D gene uncertain. Germline CDR1 is SNHLY and CDR2 is FYNNEI. CDR3 length: 12 residues. Deletions cut 11 bases from V and 1 base from J, with 11 bases between. CDR3 protein: CAQATGNTEAFF. In nucleotides, the CDR3 is TGTGCCCAGGCGACCGGGAACACTGAAGCTTTCTTT.

The chain joins TRBV9 to TRBJ2-5; the match to TRBD2 covers 9 bases. The ends lost 2 bases at V and 1 base at J; junction bases unmatched: 6. The CDR3 sequence is 16 residues long. Per the germline V gene, CDR1 is SGDLS and CDR2 is YYNGEE. This CDR3 is CASSVSSGGFQETQYF. The CDR3 nucleotides read TGTGCCAGCAGCGTGAGTAGCGGGGGCTTCCAAGAGACCCAGTACTTC.

This clonotype was observed a handful of times. The rearrangement uses TRBV6-5 and TRBJ2-4; D uncertain. V dropped 4 bases and J dropped 0 bases, with 10 bases sitting between them. The CDR3 covers 15 residues. CDR1 is MNHEY, CDR2 SVGAGI, per germline. The CDR3 nucleotides read TGTGCCAGCAGTTCACCGACGTTAGCCAAAAACATTCAGTACTTC. Translating it yields CASSSPTLAKNIQYF.